One and the same sample provided the 10 T cell receptor beta chains below, sequenced in a study of T cell clusters in autoimmune cytopenias. TRB was amplified from about 250 ng of peripheral blood genomic DNA per sample. TRB was amplified by touch-down multiplex PCR, primer pools A and B combined. Following a re-call of the multiplex PCR reads, TCRdb has one entry per CDR3 protein and lacks DNA. This repertoire comprises about 6,900 distinct CDR3 sequences; its ten largest clones make up roughly 8.9%. These data are also associated with another study on T cell repertoires in aging, cancer and after chemotherapy.

The source material was peripheral blood. Every receptor here comes from a human donor in good health.

This sequence joins TRBV12-3 or TRBV12-4 and TRBJ1-2; the D gene TCRdb calls, TRBD1, cannot be checked with no DNA. CDR3 length equals 19 residues. This chain's CDR3 is CASSYSKALHGRSVYGYTF.

V gene TRBV6-1 combines with J gene TRBJ2-7. The CDR3 is made up of 11 amino acids. The germline V gene has CDR1 MNHNS and CDR2 SASEGT. CDR3 sequence reads: CASRENYEQYF.

The rearrangement links TRBV5-6 to TRBJ2-3; the D call from TCRdb, TRBD2, cannot be confirmed without DNA. The CDR3 extends over 16 amino acids. Germline CDR1 and CDR2: SGHDT and YYEEEE. This CDR3 is CASSKLAGGNSDTQYF.

This clonotype is medium-sized by frequency. The genes are TRBV12-3 or TRBV12-4 and TRBJ2-1; TCRdb names TRBD2, which stays unverified in the absence of DNA. The length of the CDR3 is 17 residues. CDR3: CASSLEVLAGFDNEQFF.

The J gene is TRBJ1-2, the V gene TRBV6-5; the TCRdb call, TRBD1, lacks DNA for checking. This CDR3 is 13 amino acids long. Germline V gene lookup returns CDR1 MNHEY and CDR2 SVGAGI. CDR3 sequence reads: CASRNRGAEGYTF.

This chain connects TRBV7-2 to TRBJ2-3; checking the TCRdb D call of TRBD1 is not possible without DNA. Germline loops: CDR1 SGHTA, CDR2 FQGNSA. This CDR3 comprises 15 residues. The CDR3 reads CASSLGPGSTDTQYF.

The rearrangement uses TRBV18 and TRBJ2-1; TCRdb names TRBD1, which stays unverified in the absence of DNA. Germline V gene lookup returns CDR1 KGHSH and CDR2 LQKENI. CDR3 length equals 15 residues. The CDR3 protein is CASSRHPGQDNEQFF.

This clonotype shows up as medium-sized by frequency. The chain recombines TRBV6-5 with TRBJ2-1. CDR3 length: 15 amino acids. Looked up from germline, CDR1 is MNHEY and CDR2 is SVGAGI. CDR3 sequence reads: CASSYDRGSYNEQFF.

The chain joins TRBV5-1 to TRBJ2-1; TCRdb returns TRBD1, unconfirmable since there is no DNA. Germline CDR1 SGHRS, CDR2 YFSETQ. The CDR3 is made up of 13 amino acids. Here the CDR3 reads CASSLYREDEQFF.

The rearrangement uses TRBV7-2 and TRBJ1-2; TCRdb reports TRBD1, a call that lacks DNA to check it against. CDR3 length equals 15 residues. Germline values: CDR1 SGHTA, CDR2 FQGNSA. CDR3 sequence: CASSFRARTNYGYTF.